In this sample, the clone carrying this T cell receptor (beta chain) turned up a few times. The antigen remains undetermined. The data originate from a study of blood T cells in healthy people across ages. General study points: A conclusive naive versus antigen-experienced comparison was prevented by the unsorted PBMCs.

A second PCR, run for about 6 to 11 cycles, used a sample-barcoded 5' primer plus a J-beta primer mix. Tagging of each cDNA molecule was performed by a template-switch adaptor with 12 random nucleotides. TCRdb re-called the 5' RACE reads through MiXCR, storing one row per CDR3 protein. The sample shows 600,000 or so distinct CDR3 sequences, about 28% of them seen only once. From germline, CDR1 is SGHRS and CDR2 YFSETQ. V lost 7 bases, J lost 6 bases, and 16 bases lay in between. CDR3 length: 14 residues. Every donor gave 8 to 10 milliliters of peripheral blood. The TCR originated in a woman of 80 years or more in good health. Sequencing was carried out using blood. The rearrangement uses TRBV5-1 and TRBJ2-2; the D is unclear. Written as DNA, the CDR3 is TGCGCCAGCCGACCGGCCATTTTAGCCGGGGAGCTGTTTTTT. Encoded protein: CASRPAILAGELFF.